This record covers a single T cell receptor beta chain. The antigen is unknown. This sample was included in a study of graft-versus-host responses after intestinal transplantation. Study context: Recipients were all induced with anti-thymocyte globulin, then given tacrolimus and steroids for 2 to 3 years. The study, taken as a whole, reports: Recipient marrow showed GvH clones, some seen first in ileum or blood. Peak circulating GvH clone levels tracked with early post-transplant HvG declines.

Data came from immunoSEQ multiplex PCR; TCRdb stores just in-frame clones and leaves some out. Of 95,000 or so clones in the sample, approximately 90% are singletons; the top ten hold roughly 16%. Trimming took 6 bases from V and 3 from J; bases not matched to a gene: 11. Per the germline V gene, CDR1 is KGHSH and CDR2 is LQKENI. The CDR3 has 15 amino acids. This specimen consisted of PBMCs, obtained 453 days after intestinal transplant. This sequence was found in a human patient who received an intestinal transplant, so some T cells may come from the graft donor. The chain has TRBV18 and TRBJ2-7, with 7 positions matching TRBD1. Here the CDR3 DNA reads TGTGCCAGCTCCCCCCCAGGACAGGCTAACTACGAGCAGTACTTC. Its translation: CASSPPGQANYEQYF.